A single sample is the source of the 12 T cell receptor beta chains below, sequenced in a study of blood T cell repertoires in COVID-19. The data were produced by immunoSEQ multiplex PCR, yet TCRdb's version contains in-frame clones alone and is incomplete. The repertoire holds about 120,000 clones, 70% to 85% seen once, with less than 9% in the top ten. The sequenced sample consisted of peripheral blood. These receptors all stem from a man aged 65 to 85 with active or convalescent COVID-19.

The rearrangement links TRBV15 to TRBJ1-1; D remains unclear. Germline assignment: CDR1 LNHNV and CDR2 YYDKDF (reference sequence). V was trimmed by 1 base and J by 3 bases, leaving 9 bases between them. The CDR3 totals 14 residues. The CDR3, as DNA: TGTGCCACCAGCAGAGCGACAAGTTACACTGAAGCTTTCTTT. Translated: CATSRATSYTEAFF. The variable domain in full, with the rest retrieved from reference TRBV15 and TRBJ1-1, is DAMVIQNPRYQVTQFGKPVTLSCSQTLNHNVMYWYQQKSSQAPKLLFHYYDKDFNNEADTPDNFQSRRPNTSFCFLDIRSPGLGDTAMYLCATSRATSYTEAFFGQGTRLTVV.

The rearrangement links TRBV7-2 to TRBJ2-3; TRBD1 is a possible D gene (5 bases). Trimming removed 1 base at V and 7 bases at J, with 12 bases between. Per the germline V gene, CDR1 is SGHTA and CDR2 is FQGNSA. The CDR3 extends over 14 amino acids. The CDR3 spells CASSLVGGANTQYF. The CDR3 DNA follows: TGTGCCAGCAGCTTAGTGGGTGGGGCCAATACGCAGTATTTT.

This clone has more than one count but fewer than ten. The rearrangement links TRBV7-3 to TRBJ2-1, with 9 bases matching TRBD1. Germline loops: CDR1 SGHTA, CDR2 FQGTGA. V lost 5 bases and J lost 6; bases outside the gene matches: 5. There are 14 residues in the CDR3. The CDR3 spells CASSQGQGRNEQFF. DNA of the CDR3: TGTGCCAGCAGCCAGGGACAGGGCCGCAATGAGCAGTTCTTC.

The V and J genes are TRBV5-1 and TRBJ1-2, with 8 bases fitting TRBD1. Germline V lookup: CDR1 SGHRS, CDR2 YFSETQ. V shed 4 bases, J shed 5 bases, and the junction held 7 bases outside the gene matches. The CDR3 runs 14 residues. DNA for the CDR3: TGCGCCAGCAGCGTGGGACAGGCGCCGTATGGCTACACCTTC. This gives the protein CASSVGQAPYGYTF.

The chain couples TRBV19 to TRBJ1-2, with D perhaps matching TRBD1 (5 bases). The CDR3 runs 15 residues. V was shortened by 3 bases and J by 8 bases, with 19 bases between the two germline ends. The germline V gene has CDR1 LNHDA and CDR2 SQIVND (reference sequence). This CDR3 is CASSIETESEKGYTF. The CDR3 coding sequence is TGTGCCAGTAGTATTGAGACAGAAAGTGAGAAGGGCTACACCTTC. The variable domain in full, with the rest retrieved from reference TRBV19 and TRBJ1-2, is DGGITQSPKYLFRKEGQNVTLSCEQNLNHDAMYWYRQDPGQGLRLIYYSQIVNDFQKGDIAEGYSVSREKKESFPLTVTSAQKNPTAFYLCASSIETESEKGYTFGSGTRLTVV.

The V and J genes are TRBV5-1 and TRBJ2-2; 10 nucleotides match TRBD2. Germline-derived CDR1 and CDR2 are SGHRS and YFSETQ. With V trimmed by 0 bases and J by 1 base, 0 bases remained unmatched. CDR3 length: 16 amino acids. CDR3 sequence (DNA): TGCGCCAGCAGCTTGGGGACTAGCGGGAACACCGGGGAGCTGTTTTTT. Its translation is CASSLGTSGNTGELFF.

The gene calls are TRBV19 and TRBJ2-3, with 10 bases identical to TRBD2. CDR3 length: 16 residues. Germline V gene data show CDR1 as LNHDA and CDR2 as SQIVND (reference sequence). With 4 bases clipped from V and 2 bases from J, the junction kept 6 bases outside the gene matches. CDR3 DNA: TGTGCCAGTAGTAGAGCGGGGGGGCCCCTCACAGATACGCAGTATTTT. Its protein is CASSRAGGPLTDTQYF. Full variable domain (outside the CDR3, taken from reference TRBV19 and TRBJ2-3): DGGITQSPKYLFRKEGQNVTLSCEQNLNHDAMYWYRQDPGQGLRLIYYSQIVNDFQKGDIAEGYSVSREKKESFPLTVTSAQKNPTAFYLCASSRAGGPLTDTQYFGPGTRLTVL.

This chain uses TRBV5-6 with TRBJ2-7; 7 positions match TRBD1. This CDR3 contains 15 residues. The germline V gene has CDR1 SGHDT and CDR2 YYEEEE. The trim removed 3 bases at V and 3 bases at J, leaving 9 bases unmatched. CDR3 residues: CASSSRTGFFYEQYF. CDR3 coding DNA: TGTGCCAGCAGCTCGAGGACAGGTTTCTTCTACGAGCAGTACTTC. The full variable domain, in which reference TRBV5-6 and TRBJ2-7 provide the parts outside the CDR3, is DAGVTQSPTHLIKTRGQQVTLRCSPKSGHDTVSWYQQALGQGPQFIFQYYEEEERQRGNFPDRFSGHQFPNYSSELNVNALLLGDSALYLCASSSRTGFFYEQYFGPGTRLTVT.

The chain recombines TRBV5-1 with TRBJ2-3; 11 bases fit TRBD2. The V and J ends lost 3 bases and 4 bases, in that order; junction bases with no gene match: 4. There are 15 residues in the CDR3. Germline V gene data show CDR1 as SGHRS and CDR2 as YFSETQ. CDR3 in DNA: TGCGCCAGCAGCTCACTAGCGGGGGCTTCAGATACGCAGTATTTT. Translated: CASSSLAGASDTQYF.

The J gene is TRBJ1-5, the V gene TRBV2, with TRBD1 matching over 10 bases. The V and J ends lost 6 bases and 4 bases, in that order; junction bases with no gene match: 6. The CDR3 has 15 residues. Per the germline V gene, CDR1 is SNHLY and CDR2 is FYNNEI. CDR3 amino acids: CASRGTGAGNQPQHF. Here the CDR3 DNA reads TGTGCCAGCAGGGGGACAGGGGCAGGAAATCAGCCCCAGCATTTT.

The chain has TRBV24-1 and TRBJ2-7, with 9 bases identical to TRBD2. With 4 bases clipped from V and 4 bases from J, the junction kept 7 bases outside the gene matches. This CDR3 spans 15 amino acids. Per the germline V gene, CDR1 is KGHDR and CDR2 is SFDVKD. For the CDR3, the DNA is TGTGCCACCAGTGACCAAACTAGCGGGCGGTACGAGCAGTACTTC. Protein product: CATSDQTSGRYEQYF.

The rearrangement joins TRBV29-1 to TRBJ2-1; 10 nucleotides agree with TRBD2. This CDR3 has 13 amino acids. Germline V gene data show CDR1 as SQVTM and CDR2 as ANQGSEA. The V gene end was trimmed by 5 bases and the J gene end by 4 bases; junction bases not matched to a gene: 2. Here the CDR3 DNA reads TGCAGCGTTAGAGCGGGAGGGTACAATGAGCAGTTCTTC. Its translation is CSVRAGGYNEQFF.